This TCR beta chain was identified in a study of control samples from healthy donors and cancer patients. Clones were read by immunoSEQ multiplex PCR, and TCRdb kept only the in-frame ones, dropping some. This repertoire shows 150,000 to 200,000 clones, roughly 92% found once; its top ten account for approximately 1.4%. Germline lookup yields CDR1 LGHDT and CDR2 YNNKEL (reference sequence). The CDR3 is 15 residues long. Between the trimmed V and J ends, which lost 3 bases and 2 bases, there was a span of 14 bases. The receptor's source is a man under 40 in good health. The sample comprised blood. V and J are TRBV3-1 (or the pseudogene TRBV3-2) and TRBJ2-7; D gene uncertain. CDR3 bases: TGTGCCAGCAGCCAGGGTCCAGCGCTCACCTACGAGCAGTACTTC. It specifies CASSQGPALTYEQYF.